This T cell receptor beta chain was obtained from a study of identical twins. Regarding the study as a whole: Invariant MAIT and iNKT cells may have partly biased zero-insertion analyses.

Via MiXCR, TCRdb re-called the 5' RACE reads, giving one row per CDR3 protein. The sample gives around 340,000 distinct CDR3 sequences, over 9% of which show up once; 7.2% is in the top ten. Remarks on this clonotype: What it binds is unknown.

The CDR3 contains 15 residues. CDR1 and CDR2 from the germline V gene are SGHVS and FNYEAQ. Trimming cost V 7 bases and J 2 bases; bases outside gene matches: 10. This same sample was also taken into another study, of yellow fever vaccine responses in identical twins.

The chain links TRBV7-6 to TRBJ1-1, with 7 bases fitting TRBD1. Sequencing was done on a sample of CD8+ T cells sorted from blood. This TCR derives from a woman aged 18-29 years in good health. The CDR3 DNA reads as TGTGCCAGCATCATAGGGGACAGCCCCAACACTGAAGCTTTCTTT. It is translated as CASIIGDSPNTEAFF.